This TCR beta chain was recovered during a study of blood T cell repertoires in COVID-19. Study context: PBMCs, B-cell-depleted T cells, or T cells provided the cDNA or gDNA that made up the material.

As processed by the authors: Amplification with reference gene primers provided the estimates of nucleated cell counts. TCRdb's table, derived via immunoSEQ multiplex PCR, lists solely in-frame clones and lacks some. Clone size and V and J calls were adopted from that table, with D and trimming inferred from the DNA. The sample yields around 100,000 clones, 70% to 90% seen once. This CDR3 has 12 amino acids. The V and J ends lost 5 bases and 4 bases respectively, with 6 bases between them. CDR1 WSHSY and CDR2 SAAADI come from the germline V gene. This sequence originates from a human donor in a cohort sampled during active COVID-19. The source material was peripheral blood. V is TRBV10-2 and J is TRBJ2-1, with TRBD2 as a possible D gene (5 bases). DNA of the CDR3: TGCGCCAGCAGTCGGGGTTACAATGAGCAGTTCTTC. Translation gives CASSRGYNEQFF.